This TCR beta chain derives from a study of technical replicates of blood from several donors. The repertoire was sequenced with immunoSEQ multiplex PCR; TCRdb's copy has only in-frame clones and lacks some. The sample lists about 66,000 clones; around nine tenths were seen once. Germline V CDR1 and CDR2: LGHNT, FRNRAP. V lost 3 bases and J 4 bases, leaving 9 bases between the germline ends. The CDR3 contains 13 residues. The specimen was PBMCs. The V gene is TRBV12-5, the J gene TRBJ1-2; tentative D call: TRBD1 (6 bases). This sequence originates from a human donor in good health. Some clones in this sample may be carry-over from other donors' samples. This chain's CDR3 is CASGLGGVYGYTF. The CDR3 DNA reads TGTGCTAGTGGTTTAGGGGGTGTCTATGGCTACACCTTC.